A single sample gave rise to the 8 T cell receptor beta chains below, sequenced in a study of cytomegalovirus exposure and HLA in healthy donors. Primers for the PCR totalled 60 Vbeta and 13 Jbeta. Generated by immunoSEQ multiplex PCR, the TCRdb table keeps only in-frame clones and is missing some. The sample holds 150,000 to 200,000 clones; about 80% are singletons and the top ten take approximately 0.99%. Input material: PBMCs. These receptors were obtained from a woman in her 40s in good health and CMV-seronegative.

This clone was seen more than once but under ten times. The chain's CDR3 is CASSLNRDTEAFF. CDR3 nucleotides: TGTGCCAGCAGCTTAAATCGGGACACTGAAGCTTTCTTT. The rearrangement uses TRBV11-3 and TRBJ1-1; D uncertain. V was cut by 2 bases and J by 3 bases, with 7 bases left in between. Germline CDR1 reads SGHNT; CDR2 reads YENEEA. The CDR3 length is 13 residues. Combining the CDR3 with reference TRBV11-3 and TRBJ1-1 gives the whole variable domain EAGVVQSPRYKIIEKKQPVAFWCNPISGHNTLYWYLQNLGQGPELLIRYENEEAVDDSQLPKDRFSAERLKGVDSTLKIQPAELGDSAVYLCASSLNRDTEAFFGQGTRLTVV.

The V call is TRBV5-4, the J call TRBJ2-2; 15 bases align to TRBD2. J lost 5 bases, V lost 7 bases, and 6 bases had no gene match. Germline-derived CDR1 and CDR2 are SGHNT and YYREEE (reference sequence). The CDR3 consists of 16 residues. The CDR3 sequence: CASGLAGGVLTGELFF. DNA for the CDR3: TGTGCCAGCGGACTAGCGGGAGGGGTACTGACCGGGGAGCTGTTTTTT.

This chain joins TRBV2 and TRBJ2-7; no reliable D call. The V and J ends lost 8 bases and 3 bases respectively, with 14 bases between them. Germline V gene lookup returns CDR1 SNHLY and CDR2 FYNNEI. The CDR3 consists of 13 residues. DNA for the CDR3: TGTGCCAGCTTCCGGGTCTATCTCTACGAGCAGTACTTC. This gives the protein CASFRVYLYEQYF.

The rearrangement uses TRBV6-1 and TRBJ1-5; no clear D gene. The germline V and J ends were trimmed by 11 bases and 0 bases, with 11 bases remaining between them. Germline CDR1 and CDR2: MNHNS and SASEGT. The CDR3 runs 13 residues. CDR3 protein: CAVKEGSNQPQHF. CDR3 nucleotide sequence: TGTGCCGTCAAGGAGGGTAGCAATCAGCCCCAGCATTTT.

The rearrangement links TRBV5-4 to TRBJ2-7; 14 bases map to TRBD2. The CDR3 is 16 amino acids. Looked up from germline, CDR1 is SGHNT and CDR2 is YYREEE (reference sequence). V gave up 4 bases and J gave up 3 bases; unmatched junction bases: 6. The CDR3 DNA is TGTGCCAGCAGCCCGGGGGGACTAGCGGGAGACTACGAGCAGTACGTC. This codes for CASSPGGLAGDYEQYV.

In the case of this clone: This CDR3 is also generated by other DNA sequences in the sample. V gene TRBV2 combines with J gene TRBJ2-1; 8 bases are a match to TRBD1. V lost 4 bases and J lost 1; bases outside the gene matches: 3. CDR1 is SNHLY, CDR2 FYNNEI, per germline. The CDR3 consists of 15 residues. CDR3: CASSVDRGSYNEQFF. In nucleotides, the CDR3 is TGTGCCAGCAGTGTAGACAGGGGATCCTACAATGAGCAGTTCTTC.

The chain joins TRBV30 to TRBJ1-2; weak D call: TRBD1 (5 bases). V dropped 1 base and J dropped 4 bases, with 10 bases sitting between them. This CDR3 has 13 residues. Germline V gene sequence: CDR1 GTSNPN, CDR2 SVGIG (reference sequence). The CDR3 bases are TGTGCCTGGAGTGCTCAGGGATTCTATGGCTACACCTTC. Its protein is CAWSAQGFYGYTF.

The chain combines TRBV6-6 with TRBJ2-3; D possibly corresponds to TRBD2 (5 bases). The CDR3 extends over 15 amino acids. Deletions cut 6 bases from V and 0 bases from J, with 13 bases between. CDR1 and CDR2 from the germline V gene are MNHNY and SVGAGI (reference sequence). The CDR3 reads CASSLPRDSTDTQYF. The CDR3 coding sequence is TGTGCCAGCAGCTTACCACGGGATAGCACAGATACGCAGTATTTT.